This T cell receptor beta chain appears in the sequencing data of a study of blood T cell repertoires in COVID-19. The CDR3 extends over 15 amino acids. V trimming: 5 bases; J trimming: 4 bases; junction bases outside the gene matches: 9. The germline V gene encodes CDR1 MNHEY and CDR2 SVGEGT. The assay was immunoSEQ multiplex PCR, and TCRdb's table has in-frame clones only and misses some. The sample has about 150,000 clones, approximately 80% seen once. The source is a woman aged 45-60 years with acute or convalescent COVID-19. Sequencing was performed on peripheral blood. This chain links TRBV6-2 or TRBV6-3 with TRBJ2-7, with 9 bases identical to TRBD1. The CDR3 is CASSLTGTGRYEQYF. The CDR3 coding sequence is TGTGCCAGCAGTCTAACCGGGACAGGGAGGTACGAGCAGTACTTC.